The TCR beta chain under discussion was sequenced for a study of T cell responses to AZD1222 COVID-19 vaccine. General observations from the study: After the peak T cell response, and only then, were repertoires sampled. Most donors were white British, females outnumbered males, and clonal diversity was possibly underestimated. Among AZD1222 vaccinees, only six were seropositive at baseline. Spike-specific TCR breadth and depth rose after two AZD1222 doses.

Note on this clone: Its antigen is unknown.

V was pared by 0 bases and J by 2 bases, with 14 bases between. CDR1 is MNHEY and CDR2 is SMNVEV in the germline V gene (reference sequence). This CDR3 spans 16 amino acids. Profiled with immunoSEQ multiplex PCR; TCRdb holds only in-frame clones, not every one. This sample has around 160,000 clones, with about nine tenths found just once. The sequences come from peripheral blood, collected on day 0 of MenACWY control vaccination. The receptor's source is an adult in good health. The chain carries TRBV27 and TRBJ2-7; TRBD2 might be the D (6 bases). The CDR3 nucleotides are TGTGCCAGCAGTTTATCGACCGGGACTTCCACCTACGAGCAGTACTTC. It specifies CASSLSTGTSTYEQYF.